Shown below are 5 T cell receptor beta chains from a single sample sequenced in a study of CD8+ T cells in alopecia areata. Extracted from the samples, RNA was reverse transcribed into cDNA to serve as the sequencing template. The table came from immunoSEQ multiplex PCR; TCRdb's copy has only in-frame clones and leaves some out. Counted here are some 110,000 clones, 30% to 40% occurring once; the ten biggest clones make up approximately 3%. Sequenced material: CD4+ T cells sorted from blood. The receptors derive from a human donor with alopecia areata.

This chain connects TRBV5-1 to TRBJ1-1; D gene uncertain. V was cut by 1 base and J by 1 base, with 5 bases left in between. The CDR3 is 13 residues long. Germline CDR1 SGHRS, CDR2 YFSETQ. The CDR3 nucleotides read TGCGCCAGCAGCTTGCAAGAGAACACTGAAGCTTTCTTT. This gives the protein CASSLQENTEAFF.

This clone occurred a few times. The chain links TRBV30 to TRBJ1-1; perhaps TRBD1 as D (5 bases). Germline assignment: CDR1 GTSNPN and CDR2 SVGIG (reference sequence). Trimming took 3 bases from V and 5 from J, leaving 13 bases between them. CDR3 length: 13 residues. The CDR3 spells CAWSSLGGTEAFF. The DNA of the CDR3 is TGTGCCTGGAGCTCTCTGGGGGGAACTGAAGCTTTCTTT.

The V gene is TRBV11-3, the J gene TRBJ1-6; D remains ambiguous. The CDR3 runs 14 residues. V lost 2 bases, J lost 7 bases, and 9 bases lay in between. Germline CDR1 SGHNT, CDR2 YENEEA. CDR3 region: CASSLWAGNSPLHF. DNA for the CDR3: TGTGCCAGCAGCTTATGGGCGGGGAATTCACCCCTCCACTTT.

This clone was observed a few times. CDR3 DNA sequence: TGTGCCAGCGGCAACGTTGGGGGCGGCTACGAGCAGTACTTC. This encodes CASGNVGGGYEQYF. The chain has TRBV28 and TRBJ2-7; tentative D call: TRBD1 (6 bases). CDR1 MDHEN and CDR2 SYDVKM come from the germline V gene. This CDR3 contains 14 residues. Between the trimmed V and J ends, which lost 8 bases and 3 bases, there was a span of 17 bases.

The gene calls are TRBV27 and TRBJ2-2; the match to TRBD1 covers 7 bases. The germline V gene encodes CDR1 MNHEY and CDR2 SMNVEV (reference sequence). Trimming removed 10 bases from V and 4 bases from J; junction bases left unmatched: 9. The CDR3 length is 14 residues. The CDR3 loop is CATRQGRATGELFF. The CDR3 region has the DNA TGTGCCACGCGACAGGGACGTGCCACCGGGGAGCTGTTTTTT.